Shown below are 6 T cell receptor beta chains from a single sample sequenced in a study of blood T cell repertoires in COVID-19. Measured with immunoSEQ multiplex PCR; TCRdb has only the in-frame clones, and not every one. The sample includes some 49,000 clones, 75% to 90% of them seen just once. Material: peripheral blood. These receptors all come from a human donor in a cohort sampled during active COVID-19.

The chain links TRBV7-9 to TRBJ1-4, with 9 bases matching TRBD1. Trimming took 2 bases from V and 7 from J; bases not matched to a gene: 5. The V gene's germline CDR1 is SEHNR and CDR2 FQNEAQ (reference sequence). CDR3 length: 15 residues. In DNA form, the CDR3 reads TGTGCCAGCAGCTTAACCGGGACAGGGTTTGAAAAACTGTTTTTT. Translating gives CASSLTGTGFEKLFF.

The V call is TRBV11-2, the J call TRBJ2-7; maybe TRBD2 (5 bases). CDR3 length: 13 amino acids. V was shortened by 5 bases and J by 2 bases, with 10 bases between the two germline ends. Germline V gene sequence: CDR1 SGHAT, CDR2 FQNNGV. The CDR3 nucleotides read TGTGCCAGCAGCCTTAGAGGGCCCTACGAGCAGTACTTC. Its translation is CASSLRGPYEQYF.

The chain recombines TRBV2 with TRBJ1-2; 10 bases line up with TRBD1. The J segment lost 6 bases and the V segment lost 0 bases, leaving 4 bases of the junction unmatched. Germline values: CDR1 SNHLY, CDR2 FYNNEI. The CDR3 consists of 15 residues. CDR3 region: CASSEAGQGINGYTF. The CDR3, as DNA: TGTGCCAGCAGTGAAGCGGGACAGGGGATCAATGGCTACACCTTC.

This sequence joins TRBV4-1 and TRBJ2-7; 9 bases are shared with TRBD2. V shed 4 bases and J 4 bases; nucleotides not matched to a gene: 8. Germline CDR1 and CDR2: MGHRA and YSYEKL. This CDR3 is 15 amino acids long. CDR3 in amino acids: CASSLGRGGQYEQYF. CDR3 sequence (DNA): TGCGCCAGCAGCCTCGGGCGGGGGGGCCAGTACGAGCAGTACTTC.

The gene calls are TRBV4-3 and TRBJ1-4; D gene unclear. This CDR3 has 14 residues. Trimming removed 1 base at V and 5 bases at J, with 8 bases between. Germline V gene sequence: CDR1 LGHNA, CDR2 YSLEER. For the CDR3, the DNA is TGCGCCAGCAGCCAAGTAGCTCTCAATGAAAAACTGTTTTTT. Protein sequence: CASSQVALNEKLFF.

This chain connects TRBV6-5 to TRBJ1-4; no definite D call. Trimming cost V 4 bases and J 5 bases, with 8 bases left between them. Germline V gene lookup returns CDR1 MNHEY and CDR2 SVGAGI. The CDR3 sequence is 13 residues long. The DNA of the CDR3 is TGTGCCAGCAGTTCAACGGGAAATGAAAAACTGTTTTTT. It codes for CASSSTGNEKLFF.